The sequence of this T cell receptor beta chain was determined in a study of shared clonotypes between healthy human individuals. Sequencing used immunoSEQ multiplex PCR; TCRdb keeps in-frame clones, though not all of them. The data show 2 million to 2.5 million clones, approximately 93% seen once. Germline CDR1 reads SNHLY; CDR2 reads FYNNEI. The CDR3 loop spans 13 amino acids. The V end was cut by 4 bases, the J end by 6 bases, with 10 bases between. The chain joins TRBV2 to TRBJ2-1, with D maybe TRBD1 (5 bases). Sequencing was carried out using naive CD4+ T cells from PBMCs. The subset was: CD45RA+ positively selected. The clonotype was recovered from a man aged 18 to 29 in good health. Some clones in this sample may be carry-over from other donors' samples. CDR3 in DNA: TGTGCCAGCAGTGCGGGTAGGGGCAATGAGCAGTTCTTC. Its protein is CASSAGRGNEQFF.